The entry below gives a single TCR beta chain sequence along with its context. This sample is part of a study of blood T cells in healthy people across ages. For the second PCR, which ran for roughly 6 to 11 cycles, a sample-barcoded 5' primer and a J-beta primer mix were used. TCRdb reanalysed the 5' RACE reads using MiXCR and keeps one entry per CDR3 protein. The data hold hundreds of thousands of distinct CDR3 sequences, with 45% to 50% observed a single time. The CDR3 runs to 19 residues. Trimming pared 4 bases from V and 3 bases from J, leaving 25 bases between. CDR1 is SGHDN and CDR2 is FVKESK in the germline V gene.

The sequenced material came from blood. The chain carries TRBV14 and TRBJ2-1; D is perhaps TRBD1 or TRBD2 (5 bases each). The receptor's source is a woman in her fifties or sixties in good health. CDR3: CASSLRLGVQTSGYNEQFF. The CDR3 nucleotides read TGTGCCAGCAGCCTCCGATTGGGGGTACAGACGTCGGGCTACAATGAGCAGTTCTTC.